This TCR beta chain was retrieved from a study of a mutant IDH1 vaccine in newly diagnosed glioma. Time point noted: week 47, end of study. One vaccine dose held 300 ug of mutant IDH1 20-mer peptide and came with topical imiquimod. Clones were sequenced by immunoSEQ multiplex PCR, and TCRdb holds only the in-frame ones, with some missing. The table has tens of thousands of clones, around 86% seen once; the top ten hold more than 3%. Worth noting for this clone: Antigen: not known.

Between the trimmed V and J ends, which lost 8 bases and 0 bases, there was a span of 13 bases. Germline CDR1 is SGHRS and CDR2 is YFSETQ. This CDR3 comprises 14 residues. This chain joins TRBV5-1 and TRBJ2-3; TRBD2 is a possible D gene (6 bases). This material consisted of PBMCs, taken from a glioma patient whose treatment included an IDH1 peptide vaccine. This clonotype originated in a woman aged 50 to 60 with glioma. The CDR3 loop reads CASVAGTSTDTQYF. CDR3 coding DNA: TGCGCCAGTGTGGCCGGGACTAGCACAGATACGCAGTATTTT.